This TCR beta chain originates from a study of PD-1 blockade in classical Hodgkin lymphoma. Study-wide results and limits: Nivolumab starters within 1 year of ASCT were excluded. CD8+ TCR diversity did not rise significantly by C4D1, unlike CD4+.

This clone was observed once. Its antigen is not identified. Clones were sequenced by immunoSEQ multiplex PCR, and TCRdb holds only the in-frame ones, with some missing. The sample includes around 34,000 clones, 76% of them seen just once. Trimming stripped 4 bases from V and 5 bases from J, with 16 bases between. There are 14 residues in the CDR3. Germline V gene data show CDR1 as SGHRS and CDR2 as YFSETQ. Every single patient, without exception, relapsed after autologous stem cell transplantation, and brentuximab vedotin exposure varied. Complete response, partial response or progressive disease made up the best responses.

Sequenced material: peripheral blood mononuclear cells (PBMCs), taken before the second cycle of nivolumab. The clonotype originates from a human donor with classical Hodgkin lymphoma. This chain joins TRBV5-1 and TRBJ2-7; D is possibly TRBD1 or TRBD2 (6 bases each). CDR3 coding DNA: TGCGCCAGCAGCCCGGGGGCAGGGGTCAACGAGCAGTACTTC. Protein: CASSPGAGVNEQYF. Looking up the rest from reference TRBV5-1 and TRBJ2-7 gives the full variable domain: KAGVTQTPRYLIKTRGQQVTLSCSPISGHRSVSWYQQTPGQGLQFLFEYFSETQRNKGNFPGRFSGRQFSNSRSEMNVSTLELGDSALYLCASSPGAGVNEQYFGPGTRLTVT.